These 9 T cell receptor beta chains were all obtained from the same sample, sequenced in a study of T cell changes during pregnancy in multiple sclerosis. Generated by immunoSEQ multiplex PCR, the TCRdb table keeps only in-frame clones and is missing some. Here the sample spans around 60,000 clones, 70% to 90% being singletons. The sequencing used peripheral blood, collected in the first trimester of pregnancy. These receptors came from a female donor with multiple sclerosis, enrolled in a pregnancy study.

The chain joins TRBV6-5 to TRBJ1-5; TRBD1 aligns across 8 bases. Germline assignment: CDR1 MNHEY and CDR2 SVGAGI. The CDR3 sequence is 15 residues long. V lost 6 bases, J lost 3 bases, and 7 bases stayed unmatched. DNA for the CDR3: TGTGCCAGCAGGCAAAGGACAGGGTTCAATCAGCCCCAGCATTTT. Protein sequence: CASRQRTGFNQPQHF.

This clone has just a few counts. V gene TRBV19 combines with J gene TRBJ2-5, with 10 bases lining up with TRBD2. The CDR3 length is 12 residues. V shed 6 bases and J 5 bases; nucleotides not matched to a gene: 0. Germline values: CDR1 LNHDA, CDR2 SQIVND (reference sequence). CDR3 bases: TGTGCCAGTAGACTAGCGGGGGAGACCCAGTACTTC. It translates to CASRLAGETQYF.

The V and J genes are TRBV7-2 and TRBJ2-5; 9 nucleotides align to TRBD2. V lost 3 bases to trimming and J lost 4 bases; unmatched junction nucleotides: 6. The V gene's germline CDR1 is SGHTA and CDR2 FQGNSA. This CDR3 has 15 residues. The CDR3 nucleotides read TGTGCCAGCAGCTTTAGCGGGAGAAGGGGAGAGACCCAGTACTTC. It is translated as CASSFSGRRGETQYF.

The rearrangement links TRBV9 to TRBJ2-1; 9 positions match TRBD2. Trimming at V came to 3 bases and at J to 7 bases, leaving 17 bases not matched to a gene. The CDR3 is 18 residues long. Germline V lookup: CDR1 SGDLS, CDR2 YYNGEE. CDR3 nucleotide sequence: TGTGCCAGCAGCGCAAAAGAGGGAGGAAGCGGGAGGCAGAATGAGCAGTTCTTC. Its translation is CASSAKEGGSGRQNEQFF.

V and J are TRBV10-3 and TRBJ2-1, with D maybe TRBD1 (5 bases). Germline values: CDR1 ENHRY, CDR2 SYGVKD. Trimming left V 4 bases short and J 8 bases short, with 12 bases between. The CDR3 runs 13 residues. In DNA, the CDR3 is TGTGCCATCAGTGCGGCAGGGATGGATGAGCAGTTCTTC. Residues: CAISAAGMDEQFF.

The chain uses TRBV30 and TRBJ1-4; a weak D match, TRBD1 (5 bases). Looked up from germline, CDR1 is GTSNPN and CDR2 is SVGIG (reference sequence). Trimming cost V 5 bases and J 0 bases, with 7 bases left between them. This CDR3 comprises 13 residues. Here the CDR3 reads CAWGASTNEKLFF. For the CDR3, the DNA is TGTGCCTGGGGGGCCTCAACTAATGAAAAACTGTTTTTT.

This sequence joins TRBV4-3 and TRBJ2-5, with 13 bases matching TRBD2. CDR3 length: 19 residues. The V gene's germline CDR1 is LGHNA and CDR2 YSLEER. Trimming removed 4 bases from V and 0 bases from J; junction bases left unmatched: 11. The CDR3 reads CASSPGLAGVHLYQETQYF. The CDR3 region has the DNA TGCGCCAGCAGCCCCGGACTAGCGGGGGTGCACTTGTACCAAGAGACCCAGTACTTC.

The J gene is TRBJ2-1, the V gene TRBV6-1; TRBD1 agrees at 7 bases. Trimming took 3 bases from V and 7 from J; bases not matched to a gene: 6. The germline V gene encodes CDR1 MNHNS and CDR2 SASEGT. This CDR3 is 14 amino acids long. The CDR3 bases are TGTGCCAGCAGTGAGACAGGGATCCGAAATGAGCAGTTCTTC. The encoded protein is CASSETGIRNEQFF.

The J gene is TRBJ2-2, the V gene TRBV6-4, with 7 bases that match TRBD2. Germline V CDR1 and CDR2: MRHNA, SNTAGT. The CDR3 runs to 18 residues. V trimming: 6 bases; J trimming: 3 bases; junction bases outside the gene matches: 16. The CDR3 reads CASSEGWEGGPDTGELFF. DNA for the CDR3: TGTGCCAGCAGCGAAGGTTGGGAGGGAGGGCCCGACACCGGGGAGCTGTTTTTT.